This T cell receptor beta chain was observed in a study of cytomegalovirus exposure and HLA in healthy donors. Amplification used 60 Vbeta primers and 13 Jbeta primers. Sequencing was performed with immunoSEQ multiplex PCR; in TCRdb, only in-frame clones are kept and a portion is missing. This table holds hundreds of thousands of clones, over 60% found once. Notes on the study in general: TCR beta V- and J-gene trimming, according to a later analysis, was linked to a missense DCLRE1C variant.

Germline values: CDR1 GTSNPN, CDR2 SVGIG (reference sequence). V lost 7 bases and J lost 2, with 10 bases in between. The CDR3 totals 12 residues. To note about this clone: The antigen is unknown.

The sequenced sample consisted of PBMCs. The gene calls are TRBV30 and TRBJ2-3; D may be TRBD1 (6 bases). This clonotype was sampled from a man aged 18 to 30 in good health and CMV-seronegative. In nucleotides, the CDR3 is TGTGCCTCCCGACAGGACACAGATACGCAGTATTTT. Its protein is CASRQDTDTQYF.